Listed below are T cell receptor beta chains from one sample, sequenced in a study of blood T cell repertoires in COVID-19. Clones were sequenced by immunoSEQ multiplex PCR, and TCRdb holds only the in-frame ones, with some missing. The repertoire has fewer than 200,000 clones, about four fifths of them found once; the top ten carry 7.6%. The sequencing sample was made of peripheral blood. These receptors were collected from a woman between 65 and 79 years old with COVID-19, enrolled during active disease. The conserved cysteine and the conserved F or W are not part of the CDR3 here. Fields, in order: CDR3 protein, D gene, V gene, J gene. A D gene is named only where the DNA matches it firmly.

CDR3: ASSSNSVPGELF
D: NA
V: TRBV27
J: TRBJ2-2

CDR3: ATSDPLAGGPSVTDTQY
D: TRBD2
V: TRBV24-1
J: TRBJ2-3

CDR3: ASRLTPGVPFDTQY
D: NA
V: TRBV5-1
J: TRBJ2-3

CDR3: ASSYGLARNEQF
D: TRBD2
V: TRBV6-2/TRBV6-3
J: TRBJ2-1

CDR3: ASSQEAAGDTQY
D: NA
V: TRBV4-3
J: TRBJ2-3

CDR3: ASSLGREGHFNEQF
D: TRBD2
V: TRBV5-5
J: TRBJ2-1

CDR3: ASRSGQGFYGYT
D: TRBD1
V: TRBV28
J: TRBJ1-2

CDR3: ASTGQRGTRGETQY
D: NA
V: TRBV27
J: TRBJ2-5

CDR3: ASSLPPARESNTGELF
D: TRBD2
V: TRBV27
J: TRBJ2-2

CDR3: ASSVRTSGYNEQF
D: TRBD2
V: TRBV9
J: TRBJ2-1

CDR3: ASTLLGPFTGELF
D: NA
V: TRBV4-1
J: TRBJ2-2

CDR3: ASSLSGQGGSYEQY
D: TRBD1
V: TRBV5-5
J: TRBJ2-7

CDR3: ASSFRAGTGYTGELF
D: TRBD1
V: TRBV5-8
J: TRBJ2-2

CDR3: ASRGTGLANEKLF
D: NA
V: TRBV2
J: TRBJ1-4

CDR3: ASSLGGSSREQY
D: NA
V: TRBV5-1
J: TRBJ2-7

CDR3: ASSLVINTEAF
D: NA
V: TRBV5-1
J: TRBJ1-1